This T cell receptor beta chain was sequenced for a study of cytomegalovirus exposure and HLA in healthy donors. Study-level background: The study's early data release held about 85 million unique TCRs from HLA-typed donors. General study findings and limits: In vitro, three CMV-associated chains proved specific for CMV antigens. TRBV6-2, TRBV6-3 and some other V segments were unresolvable in 87-base-pair reads. It was reported that TCR beta sequences correctly inferred the HLA-A and HLA-B alleles for most subjects.

Germline V gives CDR1 SEHNR, CDR2 FQNEAQ (reference sequence). This CDR3 comprises 15 residues. In regard to this clone: What it binds is not known. One end of the junction does not line up with germline, which may come from a read error.

PCR involved 60 Vbeta and 13 Jbeta primers. TCRdb keeps only in-frame clones here, not all; method: immunoSEQ multiplex PCR. The sample yields 90,000 to 100,000 clones, 70% to 80% seen once. Input material: PBMCs. The chain has TRBV7-9 and TRBJ1-2, with TRBD1 matching over 9 bases. The TCR comes from a woman in her fifties or sixties in good health and CMV-seropositive. CDR3 amino acids: CSSSPAGTGRDGYTF. For the CDR3, the DNA is TGTTCCAGCAGCCCCGCAGGGACAGGGCGAGATGGCTACACCTTC.